This TCR beta chain was sequenced in a study of ipilimumab plus nivolumab after autologous stem cell transplantation. Overall study: Median doses per patient: roughly 5 ipilimumab, roughly 8 nivolumab. General study points: Authors suggest TCR repertoire, Treg phenotype and gut microbiota support further study.

Patients got ipilimumab 1 mg/kg beginning 14 to 28 days post-transplant. Through week 26, nivolumab 3 mg/kg IV was given weeks 1, 4, 7, 10, then biweekly. The CDR3 is made up of 17 amino acids. Between the trimmed V and J ends, which lost 0 bases and 0 bases, there was a span of 13 bases. Germline V gene lookup returns CDR1 LGHNA and CDR2 YSLEER. Method: immunoSEQ multiplex PCR; TCRdb's copy keeps in-frame clones and lacks some. The sample lists around 16,000 clones; roughly four fifths were seen once. On this clone: Antigen unknown.

The receptor was derived from a male donor with diffuse large B-cell lymphoma. This chain connects TRBV4-3 to TRBJ2-3, with D uncertain. Specimen: PBMCs, collected in a trial of ipilimumab plus nivolumab as post-transplant consolidation. The CDR3 region is CASSQDLLTLSTDTQYF. The DNA of the CDR3 is TGCGCCAGCAGCCAAGATCTCCTCACCCTTAGCACAGATACGCAGTATTTT.